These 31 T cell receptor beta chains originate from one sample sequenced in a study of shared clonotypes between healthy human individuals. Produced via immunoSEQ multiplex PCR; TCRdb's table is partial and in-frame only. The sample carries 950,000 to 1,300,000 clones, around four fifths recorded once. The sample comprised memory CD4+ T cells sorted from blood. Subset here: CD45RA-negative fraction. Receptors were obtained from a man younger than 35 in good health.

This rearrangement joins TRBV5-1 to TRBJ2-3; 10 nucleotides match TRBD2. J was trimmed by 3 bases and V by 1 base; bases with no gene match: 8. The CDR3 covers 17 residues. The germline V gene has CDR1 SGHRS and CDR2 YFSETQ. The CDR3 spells CASSLHKTSGITDTQYF. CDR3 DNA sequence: TGCGCCAGCAGCTTGCATAAAACTAGCGGGATTACAGATACGCAGTATTTT.

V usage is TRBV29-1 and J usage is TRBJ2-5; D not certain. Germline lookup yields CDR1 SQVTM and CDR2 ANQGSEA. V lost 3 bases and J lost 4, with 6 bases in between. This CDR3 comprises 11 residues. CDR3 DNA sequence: TGCAGCGTTGAGAGAGGAGAGACCCAGTACTTC. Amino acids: CSVERGETQYF.

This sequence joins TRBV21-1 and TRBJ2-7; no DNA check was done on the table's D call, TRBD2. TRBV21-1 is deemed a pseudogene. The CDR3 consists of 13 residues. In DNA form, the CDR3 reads TGTGCCAGCCGTTTCCTTATCTCCTACGAGCAGTACTTC. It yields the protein CASRFLISYEQYF.

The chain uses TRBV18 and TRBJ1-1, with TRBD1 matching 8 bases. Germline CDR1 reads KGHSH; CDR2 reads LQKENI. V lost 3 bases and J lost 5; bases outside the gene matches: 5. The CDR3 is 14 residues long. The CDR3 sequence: CASSPPTGETEAFF. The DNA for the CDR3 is TGTGCCAGCTCACCGCCGACAGGGGAAACTGAAGCTTTCTTT.

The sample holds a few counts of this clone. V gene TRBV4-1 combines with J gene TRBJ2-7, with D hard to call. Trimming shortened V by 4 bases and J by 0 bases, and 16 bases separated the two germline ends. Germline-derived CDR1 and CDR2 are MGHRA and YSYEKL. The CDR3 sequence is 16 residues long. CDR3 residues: CASSPQRTGFSYEQYF. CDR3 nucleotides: TGCGCCAGCAGCCCCCAACGGACGGGTTTCTCCTACGAGCAGTACTTC.

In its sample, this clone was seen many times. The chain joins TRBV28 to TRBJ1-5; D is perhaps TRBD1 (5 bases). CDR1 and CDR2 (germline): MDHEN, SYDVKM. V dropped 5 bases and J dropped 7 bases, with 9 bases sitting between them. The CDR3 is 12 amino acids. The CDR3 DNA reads TGTGCCAGCAGTAAAGGGGAGCAGCCCCAGCATTTT. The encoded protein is CASSKGEQPQHF. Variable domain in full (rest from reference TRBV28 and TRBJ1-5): DVKVTQSSRYLVKRTGEKVFLECVQDMDHENMFWYRQDPGLGLRLIYFSYDVKMKEKGDIPEGYSVSREKKERFSLILESASTNQTSMYLCASSKGEQPQHFGDGTRLSIL.

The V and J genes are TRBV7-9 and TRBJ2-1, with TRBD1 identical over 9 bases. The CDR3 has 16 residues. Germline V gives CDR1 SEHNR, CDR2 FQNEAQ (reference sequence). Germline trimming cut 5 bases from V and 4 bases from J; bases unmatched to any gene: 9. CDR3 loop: CASSLLLGQGYNEQFF. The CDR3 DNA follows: TGTGCCAGCAGCCTCTTGTTGGGACAGGGATACAATGAGCAGTTCTTC. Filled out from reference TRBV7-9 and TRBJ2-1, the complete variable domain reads DTGVSQNPRHKITKRGQNVTFRCDPISEHNRLYWYRQTLGQGPEFLTYFQNEAQLEKSRLLSDRFSAERPKGSFSTLEIQRTEQGDSAMYLCASSLLLGQGYNEQFFGPGTRLTVL.

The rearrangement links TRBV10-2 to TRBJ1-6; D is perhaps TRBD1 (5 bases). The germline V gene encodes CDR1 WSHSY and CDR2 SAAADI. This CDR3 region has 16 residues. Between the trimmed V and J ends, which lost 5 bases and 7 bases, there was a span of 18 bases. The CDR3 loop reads CASSHPPGRQNSPLHF. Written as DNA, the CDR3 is TGCGCCAGCAGTCACCCTCCGGGACGGCAAAATTCACCCCTCCACTTT.

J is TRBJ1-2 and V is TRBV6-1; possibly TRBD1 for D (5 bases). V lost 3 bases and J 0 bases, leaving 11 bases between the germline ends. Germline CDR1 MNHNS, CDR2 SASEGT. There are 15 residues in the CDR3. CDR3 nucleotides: TGTGCCAGCAGTGATCAGGGCAGCTCTAACTATGGCTACACCTTC. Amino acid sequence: CASSDQGSSNYGYTF.

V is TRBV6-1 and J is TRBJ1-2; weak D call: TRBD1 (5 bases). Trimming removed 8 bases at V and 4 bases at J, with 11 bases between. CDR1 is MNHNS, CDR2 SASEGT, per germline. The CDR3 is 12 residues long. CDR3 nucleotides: TGTGCCAGCGGGGGACGGGCCTATGGCTACACCTTC. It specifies CASGGRAYGYTF.

The CDR3 loop reads CASSLTGGQETQYF. The CDR3 DNA reads as TGTGCCAGCAGTTTAACAGGGGGCCAAGAGACCCAGTACTTC. The rearrangement joins TRBV28 to TRBJ2-5, with TRBD1 matching over 8 bases. The CDR3 has 14 residues. V lost 2 bases to trimming and J lost 1 base; unmatched junction nucleotides: 0. CDR1 is MDHEN, CDR2 SYDVKM, per germline.

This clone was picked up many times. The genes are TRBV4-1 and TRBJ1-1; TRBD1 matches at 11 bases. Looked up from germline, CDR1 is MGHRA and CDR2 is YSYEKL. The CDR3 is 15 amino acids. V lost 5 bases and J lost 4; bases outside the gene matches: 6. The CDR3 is CASSWPGQGVTEAFF. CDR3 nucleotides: TGCGCCAGCAGCTGGCCGGGACAGGGGGTCACTGAAGCTTTCTTT.

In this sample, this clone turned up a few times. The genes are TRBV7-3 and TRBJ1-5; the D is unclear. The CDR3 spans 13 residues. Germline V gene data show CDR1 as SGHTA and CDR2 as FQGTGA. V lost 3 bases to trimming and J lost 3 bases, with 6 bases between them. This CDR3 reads CASSLTSNQPQHF. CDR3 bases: TGTGCCAGCAGCTTGACCTCCAATCAGCCCCAGCATTTT.

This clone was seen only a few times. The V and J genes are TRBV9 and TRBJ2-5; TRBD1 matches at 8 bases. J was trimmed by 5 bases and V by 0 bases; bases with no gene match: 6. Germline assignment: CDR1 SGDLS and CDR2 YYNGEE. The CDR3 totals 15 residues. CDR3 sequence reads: CASSVATGAEETQYF. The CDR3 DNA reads TGTGCCAGCAGCGTAGCGACAGGGGCGGAGGAGACCCAGTACTTC. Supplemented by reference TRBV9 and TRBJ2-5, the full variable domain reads DSGVTQTPKHLITATGQRVTLRCSPRSGDLSVYWYQQSLDQGLQFLIQYYNGEERAKGNILERFSAQQFPDLHSELNLSSLELGDSALYFCASSVATGAEETQYFGPGTRLLVL.

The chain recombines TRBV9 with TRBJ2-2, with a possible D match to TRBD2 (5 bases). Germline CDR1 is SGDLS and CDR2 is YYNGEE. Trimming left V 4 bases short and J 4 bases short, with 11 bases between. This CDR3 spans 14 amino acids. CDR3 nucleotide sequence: TGTGCCAGCAGCCCCCTGGGGAGCACCGGGGAGCTGTTTTTT. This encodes CASSPLGSTGELFF.

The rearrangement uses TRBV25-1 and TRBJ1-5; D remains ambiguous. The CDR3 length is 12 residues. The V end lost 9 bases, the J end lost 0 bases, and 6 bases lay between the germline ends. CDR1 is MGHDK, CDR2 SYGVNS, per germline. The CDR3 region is CARKYSNQPQHF. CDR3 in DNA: TGTGCCAGAAAATATAGCAATCAGCCCCAGCATTTT.

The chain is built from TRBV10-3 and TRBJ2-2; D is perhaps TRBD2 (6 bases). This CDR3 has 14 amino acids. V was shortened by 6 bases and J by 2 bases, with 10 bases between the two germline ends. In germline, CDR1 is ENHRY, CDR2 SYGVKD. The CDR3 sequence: CAIRGLINTGELFF. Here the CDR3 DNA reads TGTGCCATCAGGGGACTGATAAACACCGGGGAGCTGTTTTTT.

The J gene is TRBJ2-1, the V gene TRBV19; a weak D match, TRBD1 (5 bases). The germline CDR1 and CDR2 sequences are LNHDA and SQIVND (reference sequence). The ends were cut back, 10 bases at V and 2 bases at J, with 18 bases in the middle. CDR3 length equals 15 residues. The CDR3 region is CATRRTGITYNEQFF. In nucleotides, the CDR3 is TGTGCCACCCGACGCACAGGAATCACCTACAATGAGCAGTTCTTC.

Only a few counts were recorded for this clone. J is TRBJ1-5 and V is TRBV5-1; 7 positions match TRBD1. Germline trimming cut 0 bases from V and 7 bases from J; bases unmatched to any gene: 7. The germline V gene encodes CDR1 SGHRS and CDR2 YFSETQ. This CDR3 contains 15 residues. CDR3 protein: CASSLGDREGQPQHF. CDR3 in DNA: TGCGCCAGCAGCTTGGGAGACAGGGAAGGCCAGCCCCAGCATTTT. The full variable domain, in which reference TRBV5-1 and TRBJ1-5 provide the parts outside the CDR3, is KAGVTQTPRYLIKTRGQQVTLSCSPISGHRSVSWYQQTPGQGLQFLFEYFSETQRNKGNFPGRFSGRQFSNSRSEMNVSTLELGDSALYLCASSLGDREGQPQHFGDGTRLSIL.

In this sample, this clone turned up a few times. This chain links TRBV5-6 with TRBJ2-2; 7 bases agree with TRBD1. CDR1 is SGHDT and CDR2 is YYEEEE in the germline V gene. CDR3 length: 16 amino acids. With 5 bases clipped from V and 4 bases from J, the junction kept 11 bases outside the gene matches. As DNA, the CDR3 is TGTGCCAGCAGTGGAACAGGGGTGGGAAGCACCGGGGAGCTGTTTTTT. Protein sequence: CASSGTGVGSTGELFF. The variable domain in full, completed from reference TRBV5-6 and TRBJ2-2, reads DAGVTQSPTHLIKTRGQQVTLRCSPKSGHDTVSWYQQALGQGPQFIFQYYEEEERQRGNFPDRFSGHQFPNYSSELNVNALLLGDSALYLCASSGTGVGSTGELFFGEGSRLTVL.

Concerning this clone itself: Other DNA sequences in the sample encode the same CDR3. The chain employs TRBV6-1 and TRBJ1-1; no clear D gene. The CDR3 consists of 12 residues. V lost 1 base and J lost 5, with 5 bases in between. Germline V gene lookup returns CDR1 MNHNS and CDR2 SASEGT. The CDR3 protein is CASSEGRTEAFF. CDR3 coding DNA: TGTGCCAGCAGTGAAGGGAGAACTGAAGCTTTCTTT.

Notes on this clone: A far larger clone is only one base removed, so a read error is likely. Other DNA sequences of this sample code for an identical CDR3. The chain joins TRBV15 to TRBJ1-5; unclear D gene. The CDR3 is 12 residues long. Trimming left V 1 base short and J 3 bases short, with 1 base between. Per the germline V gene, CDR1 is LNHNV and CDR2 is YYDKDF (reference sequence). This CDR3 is CATSRVNQPQHF. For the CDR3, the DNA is TGTGCCACCAGCAGAGTCAATCAGCCCCAGCATTTT.

CDR3 residues: CASSQDTWGPYEQYF. For the CDR3, the DNA is TGCGCCAGCAGCCAAGACACGTGGGGCCCCTACGAGCAGTACTTC. The chain is built from TRBV4-1 and TRBJ2-7; maybe TRBD1 (5 bases). The CDR3 contains 15 residues. Per germline, CDR1 MGHRA and CDR2 YSYEKL. Trimming left V 0 bases short and J 2 bases short, with 11 bases between.

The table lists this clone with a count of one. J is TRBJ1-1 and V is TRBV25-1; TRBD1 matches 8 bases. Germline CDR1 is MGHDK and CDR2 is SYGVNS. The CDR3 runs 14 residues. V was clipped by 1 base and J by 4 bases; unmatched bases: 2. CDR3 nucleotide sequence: TGTGCCAGCAGTGAATTTACAGGGGGCACTGAAGCTTTCTTT. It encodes CASSEFTGGTEAFF.

CDR3 DNA: TGTGCCTGGAGTGGGGGACGGAGCTACTCTGGAAACACCATATATTTT. As protein: CAWSGGRSYSGNTIYF. This sequence joins TRBV30 and TRBJ1-3, with a weak D call TRBD1 (5 bases). Trimming cost V 1 base and J 0 bases, with 13 bases left between them. Germline values: CDR1 GTSNPN, CDR2 SVGIG (reference sequence). The CDR3 is 16 residues long.

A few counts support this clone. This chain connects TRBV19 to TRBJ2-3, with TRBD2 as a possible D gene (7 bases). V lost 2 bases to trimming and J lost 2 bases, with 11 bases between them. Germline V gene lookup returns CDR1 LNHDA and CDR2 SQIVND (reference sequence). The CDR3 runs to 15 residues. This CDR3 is CASSISGGPTDTQYF. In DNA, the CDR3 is TGTGCCAGTAGTATATCCGGGGGGCCCACAGATACGCAGTATTTT.

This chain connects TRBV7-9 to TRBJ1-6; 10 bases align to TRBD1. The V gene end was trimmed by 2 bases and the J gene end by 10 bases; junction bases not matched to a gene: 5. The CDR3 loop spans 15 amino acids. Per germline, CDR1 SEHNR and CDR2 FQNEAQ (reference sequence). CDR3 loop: CASSLKGTGVSPLHF. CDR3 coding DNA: TGTGCCAGCAGCTTAAAAGGGACAGGGGTATCACCCCTCCACTTT.

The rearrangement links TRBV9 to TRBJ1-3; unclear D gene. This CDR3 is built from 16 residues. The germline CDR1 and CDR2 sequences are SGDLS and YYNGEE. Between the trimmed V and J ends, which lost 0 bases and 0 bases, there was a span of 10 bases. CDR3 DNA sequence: TGTGCCAGCAGCGTAGTTCCGGGAACCTCTGGAAACACCATATATTTT. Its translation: CASSVVPGTSGNTIYF. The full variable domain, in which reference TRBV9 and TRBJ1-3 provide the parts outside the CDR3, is DSGVTQTPKHLITATGQRVTLRCSPRSGDLSVYWYQQSLDQGLQFLIQYYNGEERAKGNILERFSAQQFPDLHSELNLSSLELGDSALYFCASSVVPGTSGNTIYFGEGSWLTVV.

The CDR3 nucleotides are TGTGCCAGCAGCTTCACGGGCCCGAACACTGAAGCTTTCTTT. This encodes CASSFTGPNTEAFF. The genes are TRBV6-6 and TRBJ1-1; D remains unclear. Trimming removed 6 bases at V and 1 base at J, with 12 bases between. The V gene's germline CDR1 is MNHNY and CDR2 SVGAGI (reference sequence). CDR3 size: 14 residues.

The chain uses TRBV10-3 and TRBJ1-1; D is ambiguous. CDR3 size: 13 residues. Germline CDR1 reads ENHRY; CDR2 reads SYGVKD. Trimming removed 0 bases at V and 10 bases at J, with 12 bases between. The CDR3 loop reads CAISESTVTGAFF. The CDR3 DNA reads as TGTGCCATCAGTGAGTCGACTGTTACGGGAGCTTTCTTT.

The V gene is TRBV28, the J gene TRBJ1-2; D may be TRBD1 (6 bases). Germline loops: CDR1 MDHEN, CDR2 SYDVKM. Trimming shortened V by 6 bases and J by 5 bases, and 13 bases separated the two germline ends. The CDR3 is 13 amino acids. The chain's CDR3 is CASRGGGLYGYTF. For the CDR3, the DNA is TGTGCCAGCAGAGGCGGGGGGCTATATGGCTACACCTTC.